The 22 T cell receptor beta chains below all came from one sample that was sequenced in a study of Graves' ophthalmopathy and Graves' hyperthyroidism. Investigators amplified TCR beta CDR3 regions from RNA transcripts. RT-PCR in the first round used HTBI primers; a second-round multiplex PCR followed. One entry per CDR3 protein, called by TCRdb with MiXCR from the multiplex PCR reads. The data show hundreds of thousands of distinct CDR3 sequences, around 45% seen once. The sequenced material came from peripheral blood. The origin of the receptors is an adult man with Graves' ophthalmopathy.

This clonotype was found a few times. The chain couples TRBV7-3 to TRBJ2-2, with 8 bases lining up with TRBD1. CDR1 and CDR2 (germline): SGHTA, FQGTGA. With V trimmed by 2 bases and J by 5 bases, 7 bases remained unmatched. The length of the CDR3 is 16 residues. CDR3 bases: TGTGCCAGCAGCTTAGGGCAGGGGGCTTGGACCGGGGAGCTGTTTTTT. It codes for CASSLGQGAWTGELFF.

V is TRBV7-9 and J is TRBJ1-5; TRBD1 is a possible D gene (5 bases). The end of the DNA is better explained by TRBJ2-3, so the J call may be wrong. The CDR3 is 14 residues long. Germline loops: CDR1 SEHNR, CDR2 FQNEAQ (reference sequence). CDR3 nucleotides: TGTGCCAGCAGCTTGACAGTGACCACAGATACGCAGTATTTT. It translates to CASSLTVTTDTQYF.

This clonotype was counted a few times. Germline and junction disagree at one end, which may indicate a read error. The chain recombines TRBV6-5 with TRBJ2-3; unclear D gene. Germline V gives CDR1 MNHEY, CDR2 SVGAGI. There are 11 residues in the CDR3. CDR3 protein: CAISESDTQYF. The DNA of the CDR3 is TGTGCCATCAGTGAGTCAGATACGCAGTATTTT.

This clonotype has ten or more counts. The genes are TRBV12-3 or TRBV12-4 and TRBJ2-2; D is undetermined. There are 14 residues in the CDR3. V lost 1 base to trimming and J lost 1 base, with 4 bases between them. The CDR3 coding sequence is TGTGCCAGCAGTTTAGGGCTGAACACCGGGGAGCTGTTTTTT. It yields the protein CASSLGLNTGELFF.

With respect to this clonotype: No conserved phenylalanine or tryptophan is present at the end of the CDR3, so a read error is the likely explanation. The chain joins TRBV10-1 to TRBJ2-5; D is perhaps TRBD2 (5 bases). Germline lookup yields CDR1 WNHNN and CDR2 SYGVQD (reference sequence). This CDR3 comprises 14 residues. Trimming took off 2 bases at V and 2 bases at J, with 9 bases between the two ends. The CDR3 loop is CASSEEREQETQYL. The CDR3 coding sequence is TGCGCCAGCAGTGAGGAGAGGGAACAAGAGACCCAGTACCTC.

The chain carries TRBV10-3 and TRBJ1-2; D remains unclear. Germline V CDR1 and CDR2: ENHRY, SYGVKD. The length of the CDR3 is 13 residues. Trimming left V 2 bases short and J 2 bases short, with 6 bases between. Here the CDR3 reads CAISERENYGYTF. CDR3 nucleotide sequence: TGTGCCATCAGTGAGAGGGAGAACTATGGCTACACCTTC.

This clonotype was recorded at least ten times. This chain links TRBV5-8 with TRBJ1-1; D remains unclear. The CDR3 runs 14 residues. In germline, CDR1 is SGHTS, CDR2 YDEGEE. V was trimmed by 0 bases and J by 0 bases, leaving 6 bases between them. The CDR3 region has the DNA TGTGCCAGCAGCTTGGCCGACATGAACACTGAAGCTTTCTTT. Residues: CASSLADMNTEAFF.

In regard to this clonotype: A read error may produce the germline difference seen at one junction end. V and J are TRBV24-1 and TRBJ2-2; perhaps TRBD2 as D (6 bases). Germline values: CDR1 KGHDR, CDR2 SFDVKD. The CDR3 extends over 18 amino acids. For the CDR3, the DNA is TGTGCCACCAGTGATTTGAGGACCGCGGGGCCGAACACCGAGGAGCTGTTTTTT. Residues: CATSDLRTAGPNTEELFF.

Notes on this clonotype: At one end, the junction sequence differs from germline, possibly due to a read error. The chain has TRBV7-9 and TRBJ2-7, with D perhaps TRBD1 (5 bases). CDR3 length: 17 residues. Germline V gene lookup returns CDR1 SEHNR and CDR2 FQNEAQ (reference sequence). The CDR3 sequence is CASSLAQVATDPYEQYF. CDR3 DNA sequence: TGCGCCAGCAGCTTGGCCCAGGTGGCGACAGACCCCTACGAGCAGTACTTC. The variable domain in full, completed from reference TRBV7-9 and TRBJ2-7, reads DTGVSQNPRHKITKRGQNVTFRCDPISEHNRLYWYRQTLGQGPEFLTYFQNEAQLEKSRLLSDRFSAERPKGSFSTLEIQRTEQGDSAMYLCASSLAQVATDPYEQYFGPGTRLTVT.

This clonotype was seen a few times. CDR3 bases: TGTGCCAGCAGTCCCGGGCGCGGGCAAGAGACCCAGTACTTC. Residues: CASSPGRGQETQYF. This rearrangement joins TRBV12-3 or TRBV12-4 to TRBJ2-5; D possibly corresponds to TRBD2 (5 bases). Trimming left V 5 bases short and J 2 bases short, with 12 bases between. The CDR3 length is 14 residues.

This clonotype was picked up a small number of times. V and J are TRBV19 and TRBJ1-1, with no clear D. CDR1 is LNHDA and CDR2 is SQIVND in the germline V gene (reference sequence). Trimming took 3 bases from V and 4 from J, leaving 12 bases between them. This CDR3 region has 14 residues. CDR3 DNA sequence: TGTGCCAGTAGTATCAGTCAGGTCATCACTGAAGCTTTCTTT. Its translation: CASSISQVITEAFF.

About this clonotype itself: The conserved phenylalanine or tryptophan normally closing the CDR3 is absent here, so this likely arose from a read error. The J gene is TRBJ2-7, the V gene TRBV9, with 9 positions matching TRBD1. After removal of 5 bases from V and 2 bases from J, the junction contained 5 bases not matched to a gene. The CDR3 is 14 amino acids. Germline values: CDR1 SGDLS, CDR2 YYNGEE. Here the CDR3 DNA reads TGTGCCAGCAGAAGACAGGGGGGGGCCTACGAGCAGTACCTC. Protein product: CASRRQGGAYEQYL.

This clonotype came up a few times. This chain uses TRBV20-1 with TRBJ1-5, with D uncertain. Germline values: CDR1 DFQATT, CDR2 SNEGSKA (reference sequence). The CDR3 contains 13 residues. V was trimmed by 1 base and J by 4 bases, leaving 8 bases between them. CDR3 amino acids: CSARGGGNQPQHF. CDR3 nucleotide sequence: TGCAGTGCTAGAGGGGGAGGTAATCAGCCCCAGCATTTT.

V usage is TRBV7-3 and J usage is TRBJ1-1; D gene uncertain. The CDR3 contains 15 residues. Between the trimmed V and J ends, which lost 0 bases and 2 bases, there was a span of 10 bases. Looked up from germline, CDR1 is SGHTA and CDR2 is FQGTGA. Here the CDR3 DNA reads TGTGCCAGCAGCTTAACTATTGGCGGAAACACTGAAGCTTTCTTT. It yields the protein CASSLTIGGNTEAFF.

CDR3 DNA: TGTGCCATCAGTTCCCAGGGACAAGTCGGTGAAGCTTTCTTT. Translation: CAISSQGQVGEAFF. This rearrangement joins TRBV10-3 to TRBJ1-1, with a tentative D call TRBD1 (6 bases). The CDR3 has 14 residues. Germline V gene data show CDR1 as ENHRY and CDR2 as SYGVKD. Trimming stripped 5 bases from V and 7 bases from J, with 17 bases between.

The V gene is TRBV7-2, the J gene TRBJ2-7; 7 bases align to TRBD2. The germline gives CDR1 SGHTA, CDR2 FQGNSA. Trimming removed 2 bases from V and 6 bases from J; junction bases left unmatched: 10. The CDR3 totals 15 residues. The CDR3 protein is CASSLFGGRVGEQYF. CDR3 in DNA: TGTGCCAGCAGCTTATTCGGGGGGAGGGTAGGCGAGCAGTACTTC.

This clonotype was counted only a few times. V is TRBV5-1 and J is TRBJ1-4; no firm D call. CDR1 and CDR2 from the germline V gene are SGHRS and YFSETQ. Between the trimmed V and J ends, which lost 3 bases and 4 bases, there was a span of 10 bases. CDR3 length: 14 residues. In nucleotides, the CDR3 is TGCGCCAGCAGCTCGGAAACAATTAATGAAAAACTGTTTTTT. This encodes CASSSETINEKLFF.

This clonotype was found once. The chain links TRBV6-1 to TRBJ1-2; D is unclear. The germline gives CDR1 MNHNS, CDR2 SASEGT. V was trimmed by 5 bases and J by 2 bases, leaving 12 bases between them. The length of the CDR3 is 14 residues. In DNA form, the CDR3 reads TGTGCCAGCAGTTACTCGGTCGCCAACTATGGCTACACCTTC. It yields the protein CASSYSVANYGYTF.

With regard to this clonotype: This may arise from a read error, as a much more abundant clone is one base away. The chain has TRBV15 and TRBJ1-1; D remains unclear. Trimming took off 9 bases at V and 1 base at J, with 15 bases between the two ends. CDR1 is LNHNV and CDR2 is YYDKDF in the germline V gene (reference sequence). The CDR3 loop spans 14 amino acids. In nucleotides, the CDR3 is TGTGCCACAAGGCACTGTATTGGGAACACTGAAGCTTTCTTT. This sequence encodes CATRHCIGNTEAFF.

This clonotype has more than one count but fewer than ten. This sequence joins TRBV20-1 and TRBJ2-7; the D gene could be TRBD1 or TRBD2 (5 bases each). This CDR3 is 15 amino acids long. The V end lost 1 base, the J end lost 4 bases, and 17 bases lay between the germline ends. Germline V gives CDR1 DFQATT, CDR2 SNEGSKA (reference sequence). The CDR3 loop reads CSARGVGERGYEQYF. DNA of the CDR3: TGCAGTGCTAGAGGGGTTGGGGAGAGGGGATACGAGCAGTACTTC.

V and J are TRBV12-3 or TRBV12-4 and TRBJ2-5, with 9 bases lining up with TRBD1. CDR3 size: 12 residues. V was pared by 9 bases and J by 5 bases, with 4 bases of the junction left unmatched. The CDR3 spells CASGQGRETQYF. In DNA form, the CDR3 reads TGTGCCAGTGGACAGGGGAGGGAGACCCAGTACTTC.

The rearrangement uses TRBV6-1 and TRBJ1-5; TRBD1 matches 7 bases. With V trimmed by 7 bases and J by 3 bases, 12 bases remained unmatched. The CDR3 runs to 16 residues. Germline-derived CDR1 and CDR2 are MNHNS and SASEGT. Written as DNA, the CDR3 is TGTGCCAGCACAGCGACAGGGTTCCGTGTCAATCAGCCCCAGCATTTT. Protein sequence: CASTATGFRVNQPQHF.